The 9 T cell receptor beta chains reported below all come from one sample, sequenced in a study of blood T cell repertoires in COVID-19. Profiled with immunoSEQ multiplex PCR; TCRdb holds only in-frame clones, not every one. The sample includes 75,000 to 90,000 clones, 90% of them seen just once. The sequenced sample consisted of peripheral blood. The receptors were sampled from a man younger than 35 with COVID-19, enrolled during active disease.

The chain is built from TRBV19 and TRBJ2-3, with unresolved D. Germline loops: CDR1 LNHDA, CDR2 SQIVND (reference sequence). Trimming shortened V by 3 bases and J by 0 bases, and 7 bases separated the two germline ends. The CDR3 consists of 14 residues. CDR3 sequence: CASSIDSSTDTQYF. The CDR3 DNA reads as TGTGCCAGTAGTATCGACTCTAGCACAGATACGCAGTATTTT.

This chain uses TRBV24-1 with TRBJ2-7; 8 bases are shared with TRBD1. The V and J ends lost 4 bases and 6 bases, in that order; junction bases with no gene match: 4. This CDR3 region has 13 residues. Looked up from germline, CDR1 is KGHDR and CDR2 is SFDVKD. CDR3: CATSEPDRGEQYF. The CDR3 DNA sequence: TGTGCCACCAGTGAACCCGACAGGGGCGAGCAGTACTTC.

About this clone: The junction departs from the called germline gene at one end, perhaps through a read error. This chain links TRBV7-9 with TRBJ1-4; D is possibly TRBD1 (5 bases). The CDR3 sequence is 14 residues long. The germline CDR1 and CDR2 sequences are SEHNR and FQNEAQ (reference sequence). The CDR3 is CASSTAGSSEKLLF. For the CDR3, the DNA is TGTGCCAGCAGCACCGCAGGGTCCTCTGAAAAACTGCTTTTT.

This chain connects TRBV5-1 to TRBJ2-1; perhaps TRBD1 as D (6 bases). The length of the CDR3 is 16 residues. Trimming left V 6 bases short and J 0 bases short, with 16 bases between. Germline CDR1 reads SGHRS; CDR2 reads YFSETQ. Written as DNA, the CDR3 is TGCGCCAGCACTTTAACAGGGCTGAGCTCCTACAATGAGCAGTTCTTC. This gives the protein CASTLTGLSSYNEQFF.

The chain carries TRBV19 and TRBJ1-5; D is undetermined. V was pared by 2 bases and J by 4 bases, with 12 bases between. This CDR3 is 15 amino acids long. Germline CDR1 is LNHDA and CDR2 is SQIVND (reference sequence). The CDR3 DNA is TGTGCCAGTAGTATATATGGCGGAGGGAATCAGCCCCAGCATTTT. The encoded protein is CASSIYGGGNQPQHF. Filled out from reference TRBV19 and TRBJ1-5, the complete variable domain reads DGGITQSPKYLFRKEGQNVTLSCEQNLNHDAMYWYRQDPGQGLRLIYYSQIVNDFQKGDIAEGYSVSREKKESFPLTVTSAQKNPTAFYLCASSIYGGGNQPQHFGDGTRLSIL.

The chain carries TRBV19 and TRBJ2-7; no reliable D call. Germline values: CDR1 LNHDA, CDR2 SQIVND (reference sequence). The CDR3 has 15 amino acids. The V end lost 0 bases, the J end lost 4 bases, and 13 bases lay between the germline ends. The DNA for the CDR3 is TGTGCCAGTAGTATAGAAGGCGCTGGCGGATACGAGCAGTACTTC. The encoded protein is CASSIEGAGGYEQYF. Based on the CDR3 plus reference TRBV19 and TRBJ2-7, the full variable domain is DGGITQSPKYLFRKEGQNVTLSCEQNLNHDAMYWYRQDPGQGLRLIYYSQIVNDFQKGDIAEGYSVSREKKESFPLTVTSAQKNPTAFYLCASSIEGAGGYEQYFGPGTRLTVT.

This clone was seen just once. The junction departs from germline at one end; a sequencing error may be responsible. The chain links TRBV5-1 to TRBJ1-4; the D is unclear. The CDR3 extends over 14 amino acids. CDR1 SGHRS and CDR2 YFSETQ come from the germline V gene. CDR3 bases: TGCGCCAGCAGCTTGGATCCCGGGGTCGGCAAACTGCTTTTT. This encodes CASSLDPGVGKLLF.

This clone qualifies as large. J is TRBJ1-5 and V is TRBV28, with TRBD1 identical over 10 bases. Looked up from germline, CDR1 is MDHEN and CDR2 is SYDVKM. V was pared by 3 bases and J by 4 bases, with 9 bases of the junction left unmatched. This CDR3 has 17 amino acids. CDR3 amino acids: CASSLILGTGVNQPQHF. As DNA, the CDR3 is TGTGCCAGCAGTTTGATTCTTGGGACAGGGGTAAATCAGCCCCAGCATTTT.

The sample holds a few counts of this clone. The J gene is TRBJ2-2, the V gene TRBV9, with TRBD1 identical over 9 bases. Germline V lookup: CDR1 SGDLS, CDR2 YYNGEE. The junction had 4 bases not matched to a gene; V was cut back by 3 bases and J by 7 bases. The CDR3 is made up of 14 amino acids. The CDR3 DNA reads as TGTGCCAGCAGCGACAGGGGGCGAGGCGGGGAGCTGTTTTTT. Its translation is CASSDRGRGGELFF.